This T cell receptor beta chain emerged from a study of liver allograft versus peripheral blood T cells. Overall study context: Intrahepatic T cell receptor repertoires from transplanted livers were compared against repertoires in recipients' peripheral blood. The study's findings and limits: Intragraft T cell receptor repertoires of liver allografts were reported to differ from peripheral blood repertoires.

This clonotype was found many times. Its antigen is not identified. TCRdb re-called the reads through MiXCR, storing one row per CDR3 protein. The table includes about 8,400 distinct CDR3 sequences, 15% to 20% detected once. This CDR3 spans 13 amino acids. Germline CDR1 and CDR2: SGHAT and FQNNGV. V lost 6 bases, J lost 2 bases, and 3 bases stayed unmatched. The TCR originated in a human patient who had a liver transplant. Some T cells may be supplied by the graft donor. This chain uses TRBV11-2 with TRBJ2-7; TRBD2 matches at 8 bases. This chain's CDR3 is CASSSAGAYEQYF. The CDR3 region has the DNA TGTGCCAGCAGTTCAGCGGGAGCCTACGAGCAGTACTTC.